This TCR beta chain was captured by sequencing in a study of T cell responses to AZD1222 COVID-19 vaccine. Turning to the study itself: Second doses at about 4 or about 12 weeks were pooled.

General observations from the study: Regions 160-218 and 743-854 held dominance among vaccine-associated CD4 TCRs, which spanned spike. Two AZD1222 administrations were followed by greater Spike-specific TCR breadth and depth. Baseline seropositivity characterized only 5 or 6 AZD1222 recipients.

TCRdb's copy holds only in-frame clones and misses some; the assay was immunoSEQ multiplex PCR. The sample consists of about 130,000 clones, roughly 86% of them appearing once. About this clone: The antigen remains unidentified.

CDR1 MNHNS and CDR2 SASEGT come from the germline V gene. This CDR3 is built from 13 residues. Deletions cut 0 bases from V and 15 bases from J, with 15 bases between. Sequences were derived from peripheral blood, sampled on day 0 of AZD1222 vaccination. The receptor was isolated from an adult in good health. The rearrangement links TRBV6-1 to TRBJ1-5; D remains ambiguous. The CDR3 region has the DNA TGTGCCAGCAGTGAAGCCCGGGCCCTCCTGGGGCATTTT. Residues: CASSEARALLGHF.